A selection of T cell receptor beta chains follows, all from one sample in a study of cytomegalovirus exposure and HLA in healthy donors. Sequencing used immunoSEQ multiplex PCR; TCRdb keeps in-frame clones, though not all of them. The table has more than 140,000 clones, roughly 87% seen once; the top ten hold approximately 6%. Sequenced: PBMCs. These receptors were collected from a man aged 25 to 40 in good health and CMV-seropositive. CDR3s include the opening cysteine and the closing phenylalanine or tryptophan. The order of the fields is J gene, V gene, CDR3 length, D gene, clone size, CDR3 DNA, CDR3 protein. D genes are given only for firm matches. Expanded clones are given a class, and other clones once, few, many or no size at all.

TRBJ1-4 TRBV28 16 TRBD1 NA TGTGCCAGCAGTGTTCCCGGGACAGCAGCTAATGAAAAACTGTTTTTT CASSVPGTAANEKLFF
TRBJ2-3 TRBV7-6 16 TRBD2 NA TGTGCCAGCAGCTTAGAGGCGGGAGGGCCGGGAGATACGCAGTATTTT CASSLEAGGPGDTQYF
TRBJ2-5 TRBV30 14 TRBD2 NA TGTGCCTGGACCGCGGGGGGGCCGGGAGAGACCCAGTACTTC CAWTAGGPGETQYF
TRBJ2-3 TRBV19 15 TRBD2 NA TGTGCCATCGGGACTAGCGGGAGAGGGACAGATACGCAGTATTTT CAIGTSGRGTDTQYF
TRBJ2-3 TRBV7-2 13 NA NA TGTGCCAGCAGCTTAGCTCATTCAGATACGCAGTATTTT CASSLAHSDTQYF
TRBJ2-7 TRBV28 15 TRBD2 few TGTGCCAGCAGTTCCACAAGCGGGGGGGCATACGAGCAGTACTTC CASSSTSGGAYEQYF
TRBJ1-4 TRBV7-9 18 TRBD1 NA TGTGCCAGCAGCCTCCCCCTGAGGGGGCGAAGTCTTAATGAAAAACTGTTTTTT CASSLPLRGRSLNEKLFF
TRBJ2-1 TRBV7-2 15 TRBD2 NA TGTGCCAGCAGCCCAGGACTAGCGGCATACAATGAGCAGTTCTTC CASSPGLAAYNEQFF
TRBJ2-7 TRBV14 14 TRBD1 NA TGTGCCAGCAGCCGTCAGGGGGTTTTTGACGAGCAGTACTTC CASSRQGVFDEQYF
TRBJ2-7 TRBV5-5 16 TRBD2 few TGTGCCAGCAGCGAGAAAGCGGGGGCCTATCCCTACGAGCAGTACTTC CASSEKAGAYPYEQYF
TRBJ2-6 TRBV5-4 13 NA once TGTGCCAGCAGCTTGGCTGGGGCCAACGGCCTGACTTTC CASSLAGANGLTF
TRBJ2-5 TRBV7-2 15 TRBD1 once TGTGCCAGCAGCGACGGGGACAGAGTGGGAGAGACCCAGTACTTC CASSDGDRVGETQYF
TRBJ1-1 TRBV9 16 NA NA TGTGCCAGCAGCCCTTGGGCGGGTGCTGGGAGCACTGAAGCTTTCTTT CASSPWAGAGSTEAFF
TRBJ2-3 TRBV29-1 14 TRBD1 NA TGCAGCGTTAGTTTAGGGACAGGGCTTGATACGCAGTATTTT CSVSLGTGLDTQYF
TRBJ1-6 TRBV6-5 14 TRBD1 NA TGTGCCAGCAGTCGACAGGGATATGAATCACCCCTCCACTTT CASSRQGYESPLHF
TRBJ1-1 TRBV19 15 NA NA TGTGCCAGTAGTAAACGACCCGGGAGGGGAACTGAAGCTTTCTTT CASSKRPGRGTEAFF
TRBJ1-5 TRBV7-2 14 TRBD1 NA TGTGCCAGCAGCCCCGACAGGGGCAATCAGCCCCAGCATTTT CASSPDRGNQPQHF
TRBJ2-5 TRBV5-1 13 NA NA TGCGCCAGCAGTAGGGACACGGGGGAGACCCAGTACTTC CASSRDTGETQYF
TRBJ2-2 TRBV11-2 16 TRBD2 NA TGTGCCAGCAGCCCCGGGGGGAGGAGGGGAACCGGGGAGCTGTTTTTT CASSPGGRRGTGELFF
TRBJ2-5 TRBV28 12 NA NA TGTGCCTGTGGGAGCCAGAGGGAGGAGCAGTACTTC CACGSQREEQYF
TRBJ2-5 TRBV5-1 18 TRBD2 NA TGCGCCAGCAGCTTGCCGGAATCTAGCGGAATACTACAAGAGACCCAGTACTTC CASSLPESSGILQETQYF
TRBJ1-1 TRBV10-2 13 NA NA TGCGCCAGCAGTGAAGGAGTAAACACTGAAGCTTTCTTT CASSEGVNTEAFF
TRBJ2-1 TRBV7-9 14 NA NA TGTGCCAGCAGCTTTGGCGTCCTGGGCGATGAGCAGTTCTTC CASSFGVLGDEQFF
TRBJ2-7 TRBV6-5 16 NA NA TGTGCCAGCAGTTACGGTGGGACTGGCGGGACCTGGGAGCAGTACTTC CASSYGGTGGTWEQYF
TRBJ2-7 TRBV19 14 NA NA TGTGCCAGTAGTATCCCGGGAGATTGGTACGAGCAGTACTTC CASSIPGDWYEQYF
TRBJ1-5 TRBV15 14 NA NA TGTGCCACCAGCAGAGCCTTGGCCAATCAGCCCCAGCATTTT CATSRALANQPQHF
TRBJ2-7 TRBV19 13 NA NA TGTGCCAGTAGTATAGGACAGTCCTACGAGCAGTACTTC CASSIGQSYEQYF
TRBJ2-3 TRBV7-2 16 NA NA TGTGCCAGCAGCTCTGAGCAGGGGCGAACAACAGATACGCAGTATTTT CASSSEQGRTTDTQYF
TRBJ1-2 TRBV7-8 13 NA NA TGTGCCAGCAGCTTACGGCAGGGCTATGGCTACACCTTC CASSLRQGYGYTF
TRBJ1-2 TRBV4-1 14 NA NA TGCGCCAGCAGCCAGCATACGCCGGAGGATGGCTACACCTTC CASSQHTPEDGYTF
TRBJ1-5 TRBV7-2 17 TRBD1 NA TGTGCCAGCAGCGGTACAGACAGGGGGGTAAGCAATCAGCCCCAGCATTTT CASSGTDRGVSNQPQHF
TRBJ2-1 TRBV7-2 15 NA NA TGTGCCAGCAGGCTTCAGGGCGGGACTTACAATGAGCAGTTCTTC CASRLQGGTYNEQFF
TRBJ2-5 TRBV7-7 19 TRBD2 NA TGTGCCAGCAGCCCCGGGACTAGCGGGTCCCCGCCGACCCAAGAGGCCCAGTACTTC CASSPGTSGSPPTQEAQYF
TRBJ1-5 TRBV4-3 15 NA NA TGCGCCAGCAGCCAAGATGACAGCCACAATCAGCCCCAGCATTTT CASSQDDSHNQPQHF
TRBJ2-3 TRBV27 15 NA NA TGTGCCAGCAGTTTACCCCCGGGAGTCACAGATACGCAGTATTTT CASSLPPGVTDTQYF
TRBJ1-6 TRBV19 13 TRBD1 few TGTGCCAGCGGTACAGGGGAGAGATCACCCCTCCACTTT CASGTGERSPLHF
TRBJ1-1 TRBV7-9 13 NA NA TGTGCCAGCAGCTTTACGGGGGGCACTGAAGCTTTCTTT CASSFTGGTEAFF